The 5 T cell receptor beta chains reported below all come from one sample, sequenced in a study of blood T cells in healthy people across ages (dated by TCRdb to the mid-2010s). The protocol used for the library was 5' RACE. The second PCR ran for about 6 to 12 cycles and used a J-beta primer mix along with a sample-barcoded 5' primer. The public reads were reprocessed in TCRdb via fastp at Q25 and MiXCR, keeping in-frame beta chains. For every CDR3 protein sequence, its rows merge into one entry that carries the most common genes and DNA. The sample includes over 1,500,000 distinct CDR3 sequences, with 39% observed a single time. Together, the top ten hold about 21% of the sample. Material: blood. Receptors originate from a human donor in good health.

At least ten counts were recorded for this clonotype. The gene calls are TRBV7-2 and TRBJ2-3; D remains ambiguous. This CDR3 spans 13 amino acids. Germline assignment: CDR1 SGHTA and CDR2 FQGNSA. V lost 5 bases and J lost 2, with 8 bases in between. CDR3 nucleotides: TGTGCCAGCAGCCGCCCCTCCACAGATACGCAGTATTTT. Translated: CASSRPSTDTQYF.

The gene calls are TRBV29-1 and TRBJ1-1, with D maybe TRBD1 (5 bases). This CDR3 is built from 15 residues. CDR1 is SQVTM and CDR2 is ANQGSEA in the germline V gene. Trimming took off 4 bases at V and 0 bases at J, with 15 bases between the two ends. The CDR3 sequence is CSVAGRVTMNTEAFF. The CDR3 coding sequence is TGCAGCGTTGCGGGCAGGGTTACAATGAACACTGAAGCTTTCTTT.

This clonotype has at least ten counts. J is TRBJ2-5 and V is TRBV28; 10 nucleotides align to TRBD2. Germline trimming cut 5 bases from V and 1 base from J; bases unmatched to any gene: 4. Germline V CDR1 and CDR2: MDHEN, SYDVKM. CDR3 size: 15 residues. The CDR3: CASSRSGGGQETQYF. CDR3 in DNA: TGTGCCAGCAGTAGAAGCGGGGGGGGCCAAGAGACCCAGTACTTC.

The chain employs TRBV21-1 and TRBJ2-5; the DNA was not compared with TRBD2, the D call given in the table. The J call is uncertain, as TRBJ2-7 better fits the DNA end. TRBV21-1 is a pseudogene. The CDR3 totals 17 residues. This CDR3 is CASSNCLAWGDSYEQYF. CDR3 DNA: TGTGCCAGCAGCAATTGTCTCGCGTGGGGAGACTCCTACGAGCAGTACTTC.

The rearrangement joins TRBV4-1 to TRBJ2-5, with D perhaps matching TRBD1 or TRBD2 (5 bases each). The tail of the sequence fits TRBJ2-7 better, so the J call may be wrong. The V gene's germline CDR1 is MGHRA and CDR2 YSYEKL. This CDR3 spans 15 amino acids. This CDR3 reads CASSQVHKGTIEQYF. As DNA, the CDR3 is TGCGCCAGCAGCCAAGTACATAAGGGGACGATCGAGCAGTACTTC.